This paragraph reports one T cell receptor (beta chain). Between the trimmed V and J ends, which lost 0 bases and 3 bases, there was a span of 11 bases. The CDR3 covers 14 residues. Germline V gene lookup returns CDR1 DFQATT and CDR2 SNEGSKA (reference sequence). With random hexamers, reverse transcription was performed on about 0.45 to 1 ug of RNA. TCRdb reprocessed the immunoSEQ multiplex PCR reads with MiXCR, giving one entry per CDR3 protein. This table holds under 200,000 distinct CDR3 sequences, around nine tenths found once. This sample was included in a study of CD8 T cells in Susac syndrome. The sequence derives from a human donor with Susac syndrome. The chain links TRBV20-1 to TRBJ1-1; D not resolved. Specimen: CD4+ T cells from PBMCs. CDR3 coding DNA: TGCAGTGCTAGAGATGTTGGCACTTACACTGAAGCTTTCTTT. As protein: CSARDVGTYTEAFF.